A selection of T cell receptor beta chains follows, all from one sample in a study of vaccination and CD4 T cells after COVID-19. TCRdb reprocessed the PCR reads with MiXCR, giving one entry per CDR3 protein. The sample contains approximately 20,000 distinct CDR3 sequences, 60% of which appear only once. The sample here was CD4+ T cells from blood, taken after SARS-CoV-2 vaccination. The receptor set was obtained from a human donor who had recovered from COVID-19. The conserved cysteine and the conserved F or W are not part of the CDR3 here. Fields, in order: J gene, V gene, CDR3 protein.

j_call: TRBJ1-5
v_call: TRBV6-1
cdr3_aa: ASSQRFQEGVQPQH

j_call: TRBJ2-1
v_call: TRBV20-1
cdr3_aa: SAPGTSGYNEQF

j_call: TRBJ2-3
v_call: TRBV2
cdr3_aa: ASSRTSGRVTDTQY

j_call: TRBJ2-2
v_call: TRBV2
cdr3_aa: ASSAGTGGNGELF

j_call: TRBJ2-5
v_call: TRBV30
cdr3_aa: AWSVGAGGQETQY

j_call: TRBJ1-1
v_call: TRBV11-2
cdr3_aa: ASSLQMNTEAF

j_call: TRBJ2-5
v_call: TRBV5-6
cdr3_aa: ASSLTQQVLVETQY

j_call: TRBJ2-3
v_call: TRBV6-1
cdr3_aa: ASRSLDTQY

j_call: TRBJ2-6
v_call: TRBV6-1
cdr3_aa: ASSPTAGANVLT

j_call: TRBJ2-1
v_call: TRBV20-1
cdr3_aa: SARSRNSGSSYNEQF

j_call: TRBJ2-3
v_call: TRBV7-9
cdr3_aa: ASRGGTAVRPDTQY